Listed below are T cell receptor beta chains from one sample, sequenced in a study of T cells in Graves' hyperthyroidism and ophthalmopathy. TCRdb re-called the multiplex PCR reads through MiXCR, storing one row per CDR3 protein. The sample lists hundreds of thousands of distinct CDR3 sequences, roughly 20% occurring once. Sequenced: blood. The receptor set was obtained from a woman in her forties or fifties with Graves' hyperthyroidism that later progressed to Graves' ophthalmopathy. Both conserved end residues are part of each CDR3. The D gene is left open where the match is weak.

v_call d_call cdr3_aa
TRBV18 - CASSPKSGNEQFF
TRBV7-9 TRBD1 CASTGGDNEAFF
TRBV6-1 - CASSGRLDGYTF
TRBV6-2/TRBV6-3 TRBD2 CASGNGGAEDTQYF
TRBV7-2 TRBD2 CASSLLSGGESSYNEQFF
TRBV20-1 - CSASRSTDTQYF
TRBV2 TRBD2 CASSARLAGADTQYF
TRBV7-9 TRBD2 CASDPSGEEETQYF
TRBV7-6 - CASSAVVDSRVHEQFF
TRBV20-1 - CSASPEQETQYF
TRBV7-2 - CASSPALRSQRGGYGYTF
TRBV29-1 - CSAKQAPNEKLFF
TRBV9 - CASSQSGTEETQYF
TRBV2 TRBD1 CASNGQGAAEKLFF
TRBV3-1 - CASSQDGGGGGYTF
TRBV7-8 - CASSPRTGDSNQPQHF
TRBV14 TRBD1 CASSQTGGWNTEAFF
TRBV2 TRBD2 CASSGLAGAYNEQFF
TRBV7-9 TRBD1 CASSPTLIGGAHYGYTF
TRBV9 - CASSVGPGSGETQYF
TRBV11-2 - CASRLSGLNGDTQYF
TRBV20-1 - CSALVVGGVTYEQYF
TRBV20-1 TRBD1 CSTDAQGTDTQYF
TRBV9 TRBD2 CASSAQESGGSETQYF
TRBV4-1 - CASSQVSRGDYGYTF
TRBV19 - CASNPRGVPEAFF
TRBV5-1 TRBD1 CASSATGLSNQPQHF
TRBV19 - CASSTIDPGGIQYF
TRBV4-2 - CASSQGVGDRPVDGYTF
TRBV9 TRBD2 CASSVGGEPYNEQFF
TRBV20-1 TRBD1 CSAPTGVDTEAFF
TRBV12-3/TRBV12-4 TRBD2 CASSLWLGGTFNTGELFF
TRBV12-3/TRBV12-4 TRBD2 CASSWTSVADEQFF
TRBV2 - CASSEYTERNQPQHF
TRBV5-1 - CASSLAMGRVGEKLFF
TRBV4-1 - CASSLGGGDGNQPQHF
TRBV6-4 TRBD2 CASSDSALAGYNEQFF
TRBV11-2 TRBD1 CASSPRDSFMNTEAFF
TRBV10-2 - CASSDTSRGHTQYF
TRBV27 - CVSSSPADSYEQYF